Listed below are T cell receptor beta chains from one sample, sequenced in a study of cytomegalovirus exposure and HLA in healthy donors. Sequencing was performed with immunoSEQ multiplex PCR; in TCRdb, only in-frame clones are kept and a portion is missing. The sample includes some 130,000 clones, around four fifths of them seen just once. Sequencing input: PBMCs. Receptor source: a female donor in good health and CMV-seronegative. Both conserved end residues are part of each CDR3. D genes are given only for firm matches. Rows give clone size only sometimes, using once, few, many, or a class for an expanded clone.

v_call,clone_size,d_call,j_call,cdr3_aa,cdr3_nt
TRBV7-9,-,-,TRBJ2-2,CASSFGVTGELFF,TGTGCCAGCAGCTTCGGGGTAACCGGGGAGCTGTTTTTT
TRBV5-1,-,-,TRBJ2-1,CASSLKALGGNEQFF,TGCGCCAGCAGCTTGAAGGCGTTAGGGGGCAATGAGCAGTTCTTC
TRBV6-1,-,TRBD1,TRBJ1-5,CASSISRGSNQPQHF,TGTGCCAGCAGTATCAGCAGGGGGAGCAATCAGCCCCAGCATTTT
TRBV4-2,-,-,TRBJ2-7,CASSPGPQYTYEQYF,TGTGCCAGCAGCCCAGGCCCACAATACACCTACGAGCAGTACTTC
TRBV13,-,-,TRBJ2-7,CASSLGRSFTYEQYF,TGTGCCAGCAGCTTAGGCCGTAGCTTTACCTACGAGCAGTACTTC
TRBV7-2,once,-,TRBJ2-5,CASSFTRSGETQYF,TGTGCCAGCAGCTTCACACGTTCGGGGGAGACCCAGTACTTC
TRBV9,-,-,TRBJ2-3,CASSVAPSSTDTQYF,TGTGCCAGCAGCGTAGCTCCGTCTAGCACAGATACGCAGTATTTT
TRBV5-1,-,TRBD1,TRBJ2-3,CASSLVGTGEDTQYF,TGCGCCAGCAGCTTGGTCGGGACAGGGGAAGATACGCAGTATTTT
TRBV5-6,-,-,TRBJ1-2,CASARGGSYGYTF,TGTGCCAGCGCCCGGGGGGGTAGCTATGGCTACACCTTC
TRBV7-2,-,TRBD2,TRBJ2-7,CASSFTSGSSYEQYF,TGTGCCAGCAGCTTTACTAGCGGAAGCTCCTACGAGCAGTACTTC
TRBV2,-,TRBD1,TRBJ2-1,CASSPITGVGEQFF,TGTGCCAGCAGTCCCATTACAGGGGTCGGTGAGCAGTTCTTC
TRBV6-5,-,-,TRBJ1-3,CASSRDRYSGNTIYF,TGTGCCAGCAGCCGCGACAGGTACTCTGGAAACACCATATATTTT
TRBV20-1,-,-,TRBJ1-1,CSATLPTEAFF,TGCAGTGCTACCCTCCCCACTGAAGCTTTCTTT
TRBV27,-,TRBD1,TRBJ2-7,CASSLSPTGGEQYF,TGTGCCAGCAGTTTATCCCCGACAGGGGGCGAGCAGTACTTC
TRBV4-3,few,TRBD2,TRBJ2-3,CASSQDVSGRVADTQYF,TGCGCCAGCAGCCAAGATGTTAGCGGGAGAGTGGCAGATACGCAGTATTTT
TRBV4-2,-,TRBD2,TRBJ2-3,CASSQDGGGGADTQYF,TGTGCCAGCAGCCAAGATGGCGGGGGAGGGGCAGATACGCAGTATTTT
TRBV28,-,TRBD1,TRBJ2-7,CASTPSGTASYEQYF,TGTGCCAGCACCCCGTCCGGGACAGCCTCCTACGAGCAGTACTTC
TRBV9,-,-,TRBJ2-3,CASSARRDTSTDTQYF,TGTGCCAGCAGCGCACGACGGGACACGAGCACAGATACGCAGTATTTT
TRBV28,-,-,TRBJ1-2,CASGSPGGEAYGYTF,TGTGCCAGCGGGTCGCCGGGGGGGGAGGCCTATGGCTACACCTTC
TRBV29-1,-,-,TRBJ1-2,CSVERAGALSYGYTF,TGCAGCGTTGAGAGGGCAGGAGCACTCTCCTATGGCTACACCTTC
TRBV5-4,-,-,TRBJ2-1,CASSDRVSSYNEQFF,TGTGCCAGCAGCGACCGGGTTAGCTCCTACAATGAGCAGTTCTTC
TRBV5-6,once,-,TRBJ2-5,CASSLEAPRGTTRETQYF,TGTGCCAGCAGCTTGGAAGCCCCCCGGGGTACGACCCGAGAGACCCAGTACTTC
TRBV7-3,-,-,TRBJ2-7,CASSLKAGAPYEQYF,TGTGCCAGCAGCTTAAAGGCGGGGGCTCCCTACGAGCAGTACTTC
TRBV11-1,-,-,TRBJ2-5,CASSFGSRGTQYF,TGTGCCAGCAGCTTCGGCAGTCGGGGGACCCAGTACTTC
TRBV11-1,-,-,TRBJ1-1,CASRPHLTDMNTEAFF,TGTGCCAGCAGACCACACCTTACAGACATGAACACTGAAGCTTTCTTT
TRBV5-6,-,TRBD2,TRBJ2-7,CASSEGLAGTYYEQYF,TGTGCCAGCAGCGAGGGACTAGCGGGAACCTACTACGAGCAGTACTTC
TRBV20-1,-,-,TRBJ2-7,CSASPSREQYF,TGCAGTGCTAGTCCTTCTCGCGAGCAGTACTTC
TRBV25-1,-,TRBD2,TRBJ2-5,CASSSSGSSGSDQETQYF,TGTGCCAGCAGTTCCTCCGGGTCTAGCGGGAGCGACCAGGAGACCCAGTACTTC
TRBV5-1,-,TRBD1,TRBJ1-1,CASSFGLGTGRSSEAFF,TGCGCCAGCAGCTTTGGCCTGGGGACAGGAAGATCCTCTGAAGCTTTCTTT
TRBV30,-,-,TRBJ2-5,CAWSVPRQTHVQETQYF,TGTGCCTGGAGTGTACCAAGACAGACACACGTTCAAGAGACCCAGTACTTC
TRBV27,-,-,TRBJ1-5,CASRREQGSGNQPQHF,TGTGCCAGCAGAAGAGAACAGGGATCAGGCAATCAGCCCCAGCATTTT
TRBV28,-,TRBD1,TRBJ1-5,CASSLRWDPNRGELQPQHF,TGTGCCAGCAGTTTAAGGTGGGACCCCAACAGGGGAGAACTTCAGCCCCAGCATTTT
TRBV19,-,TRBD1,TRBJ2-3,CASSGNRGVDTQYF,TGTGCCAGTAGTGGGAACAGGGGGGTAGATACGCAGTATTTT
TRBV14,-,TRBD1,TRBJ2-6,CASSQETRTGPSGANVLTF,TGCGCCAGCAGCCAAGAAACGCGGACAGGCCCCTCTGGGGCCAACGTCCTGACTTTC
TRBV2,-,-,TRBJ2-1,CASKLTSNNEQFF,TGTGCCAGCAAATTAACTAGTAACAATGAGCAGTTCTTC
TRBV5-1,-,TRBD2,TRBJ2-7,CASSRGTSYEQYF,TGCGCCAGCAGCCGTGGGACTAGCTACGAGCAGTACTTC
TRBV5-1,-,TRBD1,TRBJ1-2,CASSPGTVRGFARYTF,TGCGCCAGCAGCCCAGGGACAGTGAGGGGGTTCGCTCGCTACACCTTC
TRBV7-9,-,TRBD1,TRBJ2-7,CASSDRVREQYF,TGTGCCAGCAGCGACAGGGTGCGCGAGCAGTACTTC
TRBV9,-,-,TRBJ1-1,CVSSVGQWNTEAFF,TGTGTCAGCAGCGTAGGACAGTGGAACACTGAAGCTTTCTTT
TRBV27,-,TRBD1,TRBJ1-5,CASSFGTGDHQPQHF,TGTGCCAGCAGTTTCGGGACAGGTGATCATCAGCCCCAGCATTTT
TRBV27,-,TRBD2,TRBJ2-7,CASSGGTSGRNEQYF,TGTGCCAGCAGTGGGGGGACTAGCGGGAGGAACGAGCAGTACTTC
TRBV19,-,-,TRBJ1-1,CASSKNREMNTEAFF,TGTGCCAGTAGTAAAAACAGGGAGATGAACACTGAAGCTTTCTTT
TRBV28,few,TRBD1,TRBJ1-1,CASSTTIGQGRAEAFF,TGTGCCAGCAGCACTACTATTGGACAGGGGAGGGCTGAAGCTTTCTTT